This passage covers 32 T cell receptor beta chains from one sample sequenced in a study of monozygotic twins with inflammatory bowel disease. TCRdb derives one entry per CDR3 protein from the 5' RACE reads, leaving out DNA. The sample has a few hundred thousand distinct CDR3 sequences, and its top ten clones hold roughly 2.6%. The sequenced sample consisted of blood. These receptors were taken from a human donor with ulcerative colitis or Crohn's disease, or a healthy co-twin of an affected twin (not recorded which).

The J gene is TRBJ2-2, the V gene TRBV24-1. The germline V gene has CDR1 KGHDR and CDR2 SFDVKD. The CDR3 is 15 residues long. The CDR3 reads CATSDYSRNTGELFF.

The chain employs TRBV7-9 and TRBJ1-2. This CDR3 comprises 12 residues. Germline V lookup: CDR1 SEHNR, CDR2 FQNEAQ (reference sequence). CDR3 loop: CASSRPLGGYTF.

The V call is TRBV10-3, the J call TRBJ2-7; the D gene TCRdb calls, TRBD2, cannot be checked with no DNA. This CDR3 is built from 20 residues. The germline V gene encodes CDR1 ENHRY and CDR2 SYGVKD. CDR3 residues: CAISESTGRSTSGGSYEQYF.

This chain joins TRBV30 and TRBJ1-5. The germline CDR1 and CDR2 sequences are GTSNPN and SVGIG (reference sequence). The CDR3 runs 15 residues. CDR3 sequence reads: CAWSVEFGRGQPQHF. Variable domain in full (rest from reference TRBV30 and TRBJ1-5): SQTIHQWPATLVQPVGSPLSLECTVEGTSNPNLYWYRQAAGRGLQLLFYSVGIGQISSEVPQNLSASRPQDRQFILSSKKLLLSDSGFYLCAWSVEFGRGQPQHFGDGTRLSIL.

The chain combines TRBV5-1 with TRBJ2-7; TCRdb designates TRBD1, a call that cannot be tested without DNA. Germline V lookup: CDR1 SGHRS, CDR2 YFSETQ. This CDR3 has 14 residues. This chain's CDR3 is CASSLEAGRREQYF. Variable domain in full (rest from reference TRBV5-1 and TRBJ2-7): KAGVTQTPRYLIKTRGQQVTLSCSPISGHRSVSWYQQTPGQGLQFLFEYFSETQRNKGNFPGRFSGRQFSNSRSEMNVSTLELGDSALYLCASSLEAGRREQYFGPGTRLTVT.

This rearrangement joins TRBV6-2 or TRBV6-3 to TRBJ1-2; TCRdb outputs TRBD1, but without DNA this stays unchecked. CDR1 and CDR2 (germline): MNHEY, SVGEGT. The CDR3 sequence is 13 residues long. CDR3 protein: CASSSGTTYGYTF.

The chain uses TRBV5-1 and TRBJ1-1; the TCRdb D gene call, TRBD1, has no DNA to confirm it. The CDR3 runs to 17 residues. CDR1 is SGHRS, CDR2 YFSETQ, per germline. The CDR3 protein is CASSLAGRVQGSTEAFF.

CDR3 sequence reads: CTSSQGGGGQETQYF. This chain connects TRBV4-1 to TRBJ2-5; TCRdb returns TRBD2, unconfirmable since there is no DNA. CDR1 is MGHRA, CDR2 YSYEKL, per germline. The CDR3 covers 15 residues.

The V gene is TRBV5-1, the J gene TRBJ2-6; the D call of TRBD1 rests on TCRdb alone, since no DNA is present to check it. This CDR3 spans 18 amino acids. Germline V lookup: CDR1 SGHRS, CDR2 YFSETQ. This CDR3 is CASSPRAQIISGANVLTF.

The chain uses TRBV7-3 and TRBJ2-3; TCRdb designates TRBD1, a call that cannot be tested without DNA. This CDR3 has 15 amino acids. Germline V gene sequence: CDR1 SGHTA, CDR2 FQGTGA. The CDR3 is CASSPGGFYTDTQYF. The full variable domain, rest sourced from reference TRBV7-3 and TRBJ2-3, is GAGVSQTPSNKVTEKGKYVELRCDPISGHTALYWYRQSLGQGPEFLIYFQGTGAADDSGLPNDRFFAVRPEGSVSTLKIQRTERGDSAVYLCASSPGGFYTDTQYFGPGTRLTVL.

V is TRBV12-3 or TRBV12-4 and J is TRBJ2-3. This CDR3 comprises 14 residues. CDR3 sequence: CASSSEIGTDTQYF.

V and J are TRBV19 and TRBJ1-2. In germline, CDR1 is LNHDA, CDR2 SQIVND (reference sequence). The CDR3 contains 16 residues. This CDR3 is CASNTGTEGRGVGYTF.

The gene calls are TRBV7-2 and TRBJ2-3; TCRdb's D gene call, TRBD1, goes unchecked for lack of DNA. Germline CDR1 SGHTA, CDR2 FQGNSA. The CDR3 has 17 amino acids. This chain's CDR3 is CASSLKGGSGITDTQYF.

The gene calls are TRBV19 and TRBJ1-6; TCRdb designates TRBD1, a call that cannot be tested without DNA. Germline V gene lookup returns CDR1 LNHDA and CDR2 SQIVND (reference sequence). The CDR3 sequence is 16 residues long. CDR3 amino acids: CASSTRDRGNNSPLHF.

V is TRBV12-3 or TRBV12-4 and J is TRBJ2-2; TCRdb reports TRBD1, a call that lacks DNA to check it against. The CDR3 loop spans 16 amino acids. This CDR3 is CASSFITGANTGELFF.

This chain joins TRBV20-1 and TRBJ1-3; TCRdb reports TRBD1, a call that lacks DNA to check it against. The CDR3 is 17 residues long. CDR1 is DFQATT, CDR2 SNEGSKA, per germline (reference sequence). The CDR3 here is CSARDLDRTNSGNTIYF.

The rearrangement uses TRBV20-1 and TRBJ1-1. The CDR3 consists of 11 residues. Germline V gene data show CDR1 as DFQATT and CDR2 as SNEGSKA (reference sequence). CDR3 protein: CSARGGTEAFF.

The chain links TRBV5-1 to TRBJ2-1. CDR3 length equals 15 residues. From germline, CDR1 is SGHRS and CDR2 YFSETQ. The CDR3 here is CASSSWQASYNEQFF. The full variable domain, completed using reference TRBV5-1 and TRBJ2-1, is KAGVTQTPRYLIKTRGQQVTLSCSPISGHRSVSWYQQTPGQGLQFLFEYFSETQRNKGNFPGRFSGRQFSNSRSEMNVSTLELGDSALYLCASSSWQASYNEQFFGPGTRLTVL.

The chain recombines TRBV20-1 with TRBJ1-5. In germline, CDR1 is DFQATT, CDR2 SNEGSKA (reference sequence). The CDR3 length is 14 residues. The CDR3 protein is CSAREGRYEQPQHF.

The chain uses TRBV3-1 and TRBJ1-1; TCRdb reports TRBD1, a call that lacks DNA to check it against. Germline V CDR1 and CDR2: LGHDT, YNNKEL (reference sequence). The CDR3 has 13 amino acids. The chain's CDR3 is CASSQPGGPEAFF.

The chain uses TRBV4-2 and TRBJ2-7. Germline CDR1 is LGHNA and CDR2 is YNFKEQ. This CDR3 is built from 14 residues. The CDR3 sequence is CASSQSTTPYEQYF.

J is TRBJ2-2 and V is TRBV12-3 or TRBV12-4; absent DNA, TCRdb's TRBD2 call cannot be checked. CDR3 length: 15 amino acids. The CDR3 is CASSLRGPGTGELFF.

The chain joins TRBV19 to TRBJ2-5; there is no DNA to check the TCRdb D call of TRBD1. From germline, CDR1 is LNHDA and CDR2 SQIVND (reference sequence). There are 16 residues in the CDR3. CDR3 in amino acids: CASSMGRTGFLETQYF.

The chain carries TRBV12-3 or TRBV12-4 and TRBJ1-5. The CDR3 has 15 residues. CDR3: CASSLGGNSNQPQHF.

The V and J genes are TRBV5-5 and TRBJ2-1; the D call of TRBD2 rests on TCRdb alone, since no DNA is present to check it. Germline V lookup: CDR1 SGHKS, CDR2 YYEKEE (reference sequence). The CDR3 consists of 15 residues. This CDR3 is CASSLRGLAYNEQFF.

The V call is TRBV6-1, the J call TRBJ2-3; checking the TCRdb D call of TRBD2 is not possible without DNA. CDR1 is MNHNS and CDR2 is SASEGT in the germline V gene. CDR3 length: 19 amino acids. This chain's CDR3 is CASSPAGTSFATATDTQYF.

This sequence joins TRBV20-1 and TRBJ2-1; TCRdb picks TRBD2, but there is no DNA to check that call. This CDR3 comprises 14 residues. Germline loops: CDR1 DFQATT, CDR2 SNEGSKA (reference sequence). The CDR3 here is CSASGSGGNNEQFF.

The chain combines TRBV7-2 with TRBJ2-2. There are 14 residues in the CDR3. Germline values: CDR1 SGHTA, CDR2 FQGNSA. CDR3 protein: CASRNRPAFGELFF.

CDR3 in amino acids: CASSFAPQGQTGKLFF. The chain has TRBV7-2 and TRBJ1-4. Per the germline V gene, CDR1 is SGHTA and CDR2 is FQGNSA. The CDR3 runs to 16 residues.

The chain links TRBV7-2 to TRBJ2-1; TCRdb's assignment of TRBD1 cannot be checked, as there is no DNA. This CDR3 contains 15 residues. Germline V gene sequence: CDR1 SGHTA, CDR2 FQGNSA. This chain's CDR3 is CASSFTRTGDNEQFF.

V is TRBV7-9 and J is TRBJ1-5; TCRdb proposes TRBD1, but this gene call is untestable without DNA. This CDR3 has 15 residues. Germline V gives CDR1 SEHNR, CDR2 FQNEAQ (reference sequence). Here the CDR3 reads CASSPGSGSNQPQHF. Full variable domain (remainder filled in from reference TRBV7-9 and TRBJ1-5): DTGVSQNPRHKITKRGQNVTFRCDPISEHNRLYWYRQTLGQGPEFLTYFQNEAQLEKSRLLSDRFSAERPKGSFSTLEIQRTEQGDSAMYLCASSPGSGSNQPQHFGDGTRLSIL.

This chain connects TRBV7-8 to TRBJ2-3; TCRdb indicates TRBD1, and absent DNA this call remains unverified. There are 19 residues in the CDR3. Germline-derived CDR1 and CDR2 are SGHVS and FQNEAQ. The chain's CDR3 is CASSLVIPQGHTSTDTQYF.